These 29 T cell receptor beta chains were all obtained from the same sample, sequenced in a study of response to subunit inactivated influenza vaccine (dated by TCRdb to 2017 to 2018). Library prep was done by RT-PCR. Sequenced using an Illumina HiSeq 2500. TCRdb trimmed the raw reads at Q25, called clones with MiXCR and kept productive beta chains. For every CDR3 protein sequence, its rows merge into one entry that carries the most common genes and DNA. This sample holds 450,000 to 600,000 distinct CDR3 sequences; roughly 8.2% were observed only once. Approximately 13% of the sample belongs to the ten largest clones. The sequencing used PBMCs from blood, collected roughly 24 months after vaccination. Receptors were obtained from a man between 50 and 75 years old who received an inactivated influenza vaccine. Donor details come from another sample of the same person, matched by shared clones.

This clonotype has a handful of counts. The rearrangement uses TRBV7-9 and TRBJ2-3; 15 nucleotides agree with TRBD2. This CDR3 contains 16 residues. Germline CDR1 SEHNR, CDR2 FQNEAQ (reference sequence). V was pared by 5 bases and J by 5 bases, with 5 bases of the junction left unmatched. The CDR3 bases are TGTGCCAGCAGCCGTGGGACTAGCGGGGGGAGAGATACGCAGTATTTT. As protein: CASSRGTSGGRDTQYF.

This chain connects TRBV7-8 to TRBJ1-1; D unclear. Germline lookup yields CDR1 SGHVS and CDR2 FQNEAQ. The CDR3 length is 14 residues. Trimming left V 4 bases short and J 0 bases short, with 9 bases between. The CDR3 coding sequence is TGTGCCAGCAGCTCGACACGTTTGAACACTGAAGCTTTCTTT. It codes for CASSSTRLNTEAFF.

This clonotype was detected ten times or more. This rearrangement joins TRBV4-3 to TRBJ2-2; D may be TRBD2 (6 bases). Per germline, CDR1 LGHNA and CDR2 YSLEER. Trimming took off 4 bases at V and 0 bases at J, with 12 bases between the two ends. CDR3 length equals 16 residues. CDR3 DNA sequence: TGCGCCAGCAGCCTTCGGACTACGGCGAACACCGGGGAGCTGTTTTTT. Translation gives CASSLRTTANTGELFF.

This chain connects TRBV7-2 to TRBJ2-5; 10 bases match TRBD1. V dropped 3 bases and J dropped 4; count of bases not matched to a gene: 5. The CDR3 is 15 residues long. In germline, CDR1 is SGHTA, CDR2 FQGNSA. The CDR3 is CASSFDRGHRETQYF. The CDR3 nucleotides read TGTGCCAGCAGCTTCGACAGGGGGCATCGAGAGACCCAGTACTTC.

In its sample, this clonotype was seen many times. The chain links TRBV12-3 or TRBV12-4 to TRBJ2-5, with a possible D match to TRBD1 (6 bases). This CDR3 comprises 13 residues. V was cut by 2 bases and J by 3 bases, with 7 bases left in between. DNA for the CDR3: TGTGCCAGCAGTTTACAGGGGAAAGAGACCCAGTACTTC. Residues: CASSLQGKETQYF.

This chain links TRBV27 with TRBJ1-2; 11 nucleotides align to TRBD1. J was trimmed by 3 bases and V by 3 bases; bases with no gene match: 9. CDR1 and CDR2 (germline): MNHEY, SMNVEV (reference sequence). The CDR3 spans 17 residues. CDR3 nucleotide sequence: TGTGCCAGCAGTTTGTGGACAGGGGGCGCCGGGTACTATGGCTACACCTTC. This gives the protein CASSLWTGGAGYYGYTF.

V and J are TRBV14 and TRBJ2-1; 10 nucleotides align to TRBD2. CDR1 and CDR2 (germline): SGHDN, FVKESK. V was pared by 7 bases and J by 3 bases, with 6 bases of the junction left unmatched. The CDR3 loop spans 15 amino acids. CDR3 coding DNA: TGTGCCAGCACCCCTAGCGGGAGCGGCTACAATGAGCAGTTCTTC. Its protein product is CASTPSGSGYNEQFF.

In its sample, this clonotype was seen many times. The chain combines TRBV6-5 with TRBJ2-3, with 14 bases fitting TRBD2. Unmatched junction bases numbered 5, after V lost 4 bases and J lost 2 bases. This CDR3 spans 17 amino acids. CDR1 and CDR2 from the germline V gene are MNHEY and SVGAGI. The CDR3 sequence is CASSLTSGRASTDTQYF. The CDR3 coding sequence is TGTGCCAGCAGTTTGACTAGCGGGAGGGCTTCCACAGATACGCAGTATTTT.

V and J are TRBV12-3 or TRBV12-4 and TRBJ2-6; D unresolved. Trimming stripped 5 bases from V and 0 bases from J, with 8 bases between. This CDR3 comprises 15 residues. The CDR3 DNA sequence: TGTGCCAGCAGTGAGAGTAGCTCTGGGGCCAACGTCCTGACTTTC. Its protein product is CASSESSSGANVLTF.

Only one count was recorded for this clonotype. V gene TRBV14 combines with J gene TRBJ1-3, with D possibly TRBD1 on 5 matching bases. Germline V gene data show CDR1 as SGHDN and CDR2 as FVKESK. The CDR3 is 16 amino acids. Trimming removed 2 bases at V and 2 bases at J, with 13 bases between. The CDR3 DNA is TGTGCCAGCAGCCAAACAGGATTCCTTACTGGAAACACCATATATTTT. Its translation is CASSQTGFLTGNTIYF. Looking up the rest from reference TRBV14 and TRBJ1-3 gives the full variable domain: EAGVTQFPSHSVIEKGQTVTLRCDPISGHDNLYWYRRVMGKEIKFLLHFVKESKQDESGMPNNRFLAERTGGTYSTLKVQPAELEDSGVYFCASSQTGFLTGNTIYFGEGSWLTVV.

This clonotype came up many times. The CDR3 loop is CSVAAQPNTEAFF. CDR3 sequence (DNA): TGCAGCGTTGCGGCCCAGCCGAACACTGAAGCTTTCTTT. The rearrangement uses TRBV29-1 and TRBJ1-1; no reliable D call. Germline CDR1 is SQVTM and CDR2 is ANQGSEA. This CDR3 is built from 13 residues. V lost 4 bases and J lost 1, with 10 bases in between.

The V call is TRBV28, the J call TRBJ2-7, with TRBD2 as a possible D gene (6 bases). Trimming took off 6 bases at V and 7 bases at J, with 16 bases between the two ends. CDR3 length: 13 amino acids. Germline assignment: CDR1 MDHEN and CDR2 SYDVKM. The CDR3, as DNA: TGTGCCAGCAGCCCCGGGGGAAGGGGAGAGCAGTACTTC. Protein sequence: CASSPGGRGEQYF.

As to this clonotype: Being one base from a much bigger clone, this may be a read error. The chain couples TRBV4-2 to TRBJ1-6; D not certain. The CDR3 spans 16 residues. Germline V gene sequence: CDR1 LGHNA, CDR2 YNFKEQ. DNA for the CDR3: TGTGCCAGCGGCCAAGAAAGGCAGTTCCTTAATTCACCCCTCCACTTT. Protein sequence: CASGQERQFLNSPLHF.

The chain recombines TRBV6-1 with TRBJ1-2, with D unclear. The V gene lost 6 bases and the J gene lost 5 bases, with 16 bases spanning the gap. Germline V gives CDR1 MNHNS, CDR2 SASEGT. The CDR3 is 14 residues long. The CDR3 nucleotides are TGTGCCAGCAGGCCGTCTGGAGGGAGTTATGGCTACACCTTC. It is translated as CASRPSGGSYGYTF.

This clonotype has a count of ten or more. The chain joins TRBV7-3 to TRBJ2-2; D possibly corresponds to TRBD1 (5 bases). Germline V gene sequence: CDR1 SGHTA, CDR2 FQGTGA. CDR3 length: 15 residues. V lost 1 base and J 7 bases, leaving 13 bases between the germline ends. CDR3 amino acids: CASSLIQGADGELFF. Written as DNA, the CDR3 is TGTGCCAGCAGCTTAATTCAGGGCGCGGACGGGGAGCTGTTTTTT.

The chain employs TRBV15 and TRBJ1-5; D ambiguous. CDR1 and CDR2 from the germline V gene are LNHNV and YYDKDF (reference sequence). The CDR3 sequence is 15 residues long. Trimming pared 0 bases from V and 1 base from J, leaving 7 bases between. The CDR3 sequence is CATSRDRYSNQPQHF. The CDR3 nucleotides read TGTGCCACCAGCAGAGACAGGTACAGCAATCAGCCCCAGCATTTT.

Many counts were recorded for this clonotype. The gene calls are TRBV12-3 or TRBV12-4 and TRBJ1-1, with D hard to call. The CDR3 contains 12 residues. Trimming left V 6 bases short and J 8 bases short, with 13 bases between. CDR3 nucleotides: TGTGCCAGCAGACCGACTCACATAGAAGCTTTCTTT. Its protein product is CASRPTHIEAFF.

The CDR3 protein is CASKTGRNTEAFF. CDR3 nucleotide sequence: TGTGCCAGCAAGACGGGGAGGAACACTGAAGCTTTCTTT. The chain is built from TRBV6-1 and TRBJ1-1; unclear D gene. Germline V lookup: CDR1 MNHNS, CDR2 SASEGT. The CDR3 has 13 amino acids. V was pared by 7 bases and J by 1 base, with 10 bases between.

A word on this clonotype: Since a much larger clone is just one base distant, this may be a read error. This chain joins TRBV20-1 and TRBJ2-7; 8 bases are a match to TRBD2. Germline V gives CDR1 DFQATT, CDR2 SNEGSKA (reference sequence). V gave up 8 bases and J gave up 5 bases; unmatched junction bases: 14. The CDR3 spans 14 residues. The chain's CDR3 is CSTIGSSGIHEQYF. CDR3 bases: TGCAGTACTATCGGGAGTAGCGGGATCCACGAGCAGTACTTC.

This clonotype appeared a few times. CDR3 bases: TGCAGTCCAGGACGAGCGGACACAGATACGCAGTATTTT. Translating gives CSPGRADTDTQYF. The chain joins TRBV20-1 to TRBJ2-3, with a tentative D call TRBD2 (5 bases). The V end lost 8 bases, the J end lost 2 bases, and 14 bases lay between the germline ends. There are 13 residues in the CDR3. The germline gives CDR1 DFQATT, CDR2 SNEGSKA (reference sequence).

This clonotype was detected a few times. Here the CDR3 reads CASSQASGGRSGELFF. CDR3 DNA sequence: TGTGCCAGCAGCCAAGCTAGCGGGGGCCGGAGTGGGGAGCTGTTTTTT. The rearrangement joins TRBV4-2 to TRBJ2-2; TRBD2 agrees at 10 bases. Per germline, CDR1 LGHNA and CDR2 YNFKEQ. With V trimmed by 1 base and J by 8 bases, 7 bases remained unmatched. This CDR3 spans 16 amino acids.

This clonotype was counted between two and nine times. The V gene is TRBV11-2, the J gene TRBJ2-7, with 9 positions matching TRBD1. The CDR3 spans 14 residues. Germline CDR1 and CDR2: SGHAT and FQNNGV. V shed 5 bases and J 1 base; nucleotides not matched to a gene: 3. The CDR3 bases are TGTGCCAGCAGCATCGGGACAGGGTCCTACGAGCAGTACTTC. This codes for CASSIGTGSYEQYF.

For this clonotype: An end of the junction differs from the germline gene, which may be a read error. The chain uses TRBV19 and TRBJ2-3; D perhaps matches TRBD1 (5 bases). The length of the CDR3 is 16 residues. CDR1 and CDR2 (germline): LNHDA, SQIVND (reference sequence). CDR3 residues: CASRKSGNRLTDTPYF. The DNA of the CDR3 is TGTGCCAGTAGAAAATCAGGGAATCGCCTCACAGATACGCCGTATTTT.

The V gene is TRBV20-1, the J gene TRBJ2-5, with TRBD2 identical over 8 bases. The V gene end was trimmed by 6 bases and the J gene end by 6 bases; junction bases not matched to a gene: 9. The CDR3 covers 13 residues. Germline V gene data show CDR1 as DFQATT and CDR2 as SNEGSKA (reference sequence). The CDR3 DNA sequence: TGCAGTGCCGCTCTTAGCGGGATACAGACCCAGTACTTC. It yields the protein CSAALSGIQTQYF.

The gene calls are TRBV20-1 and TRBJ2-7; D is uncertain. With 2 bases removed from V and 3 bases from J, the gap between germline ends came to 8 bases. Germline loops: CDR1 DFQATT, CDR2 SNEGSKA (reference sequence). The CDR3 is 12 amino acids. Here the CDR3 reads CSARFLGYEQYF. The CDR3 DNA reads as TGCAGTGCTAGATTCCTAGGCTACGAGCAGTACTTC.

The rearrangement uses TRBV4-2 and TRBJ2-5, with 8 positions matching TRBD1. Germline lookup yields CDR1 LGHNA and CDR2 YNFKEQ. The CDR3 runs to 16 residues. V lost 0 bases, J lost 2 bases, and 5 bases stayed unmatched. The CDR3 DNA follows: TGTGCCAGCAGCCAAGAGGGAACAGGGGGGCAAGAGACCCAGTACTTC. Its protein is CASSQEGTGGQETQYF.

This clonotype was found a few times. The junction does not match germline at one end; this may be a read error. The chain employs TRBV7-2 and TRBJ2-1; 9 bases agree with TRBD2. The germline V gene encodes CDR1 SGHTA and CDR2 FQGNSA. The CDR3 sequence is 12 residues long. The CDR3 here is CASTFAGGPRNF. In DNA form, the CDR3 reads TGTGCCAGCACATTCGCGGGAGGGCCGCGAAACTTC.

This clonotype was detected ten times or more. The chain couples TRBV24-1 to TRBJ2-2; unclear D gene. Germline assignment: CDR1 KGHDR and CDR2 SFDVKD. The V gene lost 4 bases and the J gene lost 6 bases, with 2 bases spanning the gap. This CDR3 comprises 11 residues. CDR3 DNA: TGTGCCACCAGTGAGGCCGGGGAGCTGTTTTTT. Its protein is CATSEAGELFF.

The rearrangement links TRBV3-1 to TRBJ2-7; a weak D match, TRBD1 (6 bases). CDR1 is LGHDT and CDR2 is YNNKEL in the germline V gene (reference sequence). Trimming stripped 1 base from V and 2 bases from J, with 9 bases between. The length of the CDR3 is 14 residues. In nucleotides, the CDR3 is TGTGCCAGCAGCCAAGCGACAGGACCCTACGAGCAGTACTTC. Protein: CASSQATGPYEQYF.